This T cell receptor beta chain was retrieved from a study of blood T cell repertoires in COVID-19. Study in general: Samples came from the United States, Italy and Spain, spanning acute and convalescent COVID-19. Nucleic acid was either cDNA or gDNA, and it came from T cells, B-cell-depleted T cells, or PBMCs.

How the authors handled the data: Nucleated cell counts were estimated from reference gene primer amplification. The repertoire was sequenced with immunoSEQ multiplex PCR; TCRdb's copy has only in-frame clones and lacks some. That table is the source of V, J and clone size, and D and trimming were worked out from the DNA. In the table there are roughly 110,000 clones, more than 80% of which are singletons. V shed 2 bases and J shed 4 bases, with 9 bases lying between them. Germline V gives CDR1 WNHNN, CDR2 SYGVQD (reference sequence). This CDR3 comprises 13 residues. This receptor was obtained from a man in his forties with active or convalescent COVID-19. The sample comprised peripheral blood. The rearrangement uses TRBV10-1 and TRBJ2-7; D not resolved. The CDR3: CASSEATPYEQYF. DNA of the CDR3: TGCGCCAGCAGTGAGGCGACACCATACGAGCAGTACTTC.